This is a list of T cell receptor beta chains from one sample in a study of identical twins. Each CDR3 protein gets one entry after TCRdb re-called the 5' RACE reads with MiXCR. The table records some 710,000 distinct CDR3 sequences, approximately 6% of them present only once. Input material: naive T cells sorted from blood. These receptors were collected from a young man in good health. CDR3s include the opening cysteine and the closing phenylalanine or tryptophan. Each record gives: CDR3 protein, CDR3 DNA, V gene, J gene, D gene, clone size. D genes are given only for firm matches. Rows may omit the clone size; those that give it use once, few, many or a size class.

CASSSRRSGEQFF,TGTGCCAGCAGCTCCCGACGAAGTGGTGAGCAGTTCTTC,TRBV11-3,TRBJ2-1,-,few
CASSLDGAGSETQYF,TGTGCCAGCAGTTTGGACGGGGCAGGATCAGAGACCCAGTACTTC,TRBV6-5,TRBJ2-5,-,-
CASAGLAFTDTQYF,TGCGCCAGCGCGGGACTAGCGTTTACAGATACGCAGTATTTT,TRBV5-1,TRBJ2-3,TRBD2,many
CASSQRTSGISYNEQFF,TGTGCCAGCAGTCAGAGGACTAGCGGGATTTCCTACAATGAGCAGTTCTTC,TRBV6-1,TRBJ2-1,TRBD2,many
CASSSGTLDIQYF,TGTGCCAGCAGCTCCGGGACTCTGGACATTCAGTACTTC,TRBV9,TRBJ2-4,-,-
CASSPLQRETYEQYF,TGTGCCAGCAGCCCGTTACAGCGGGAGACCTACGAGCAGTACTTC,TRBV7-8,TRBJ2-7,TRBD2,-
CSVVRGRDGEQFF,TGCAGCGTTGTTCGGGGGCGAGATGGTGAGCAGTTCTTC,TRBV29-1,TRBJ2-1,-,many
CVSSGAGRAYEQYF,TGTGTCAGCAGCGGAGCAGGCAGGGCCTACGAGCAGTACTTC,TRBV9,TRBJ2-7,-,many
CASRTPGTKNTGELFF,TGTGCCAGCAGAACCCCCGGGACTAAGAACACCGGGGAGCTGTTTTTT,TRBV28,TRBJ2-2,TRBD2,few
CASSQLSETQYF,TGTGCCAGCAGCCAGTTATCTGAGACCCAGTACTTC,TRBV13,TRBJ2-5,-,few
CASSPSVTEAFF,TGTGCCAGCAGCCCAAGCGTCACTGAAGCTTTCTTT,TRBV7-9,TRBJ1-1,-,-
CASSLSGGSAYNAQFF,TGCGCCAGCAGTCTGAGCGGAGGATCGGCCTACAATGCGCAGTTCTTC,TRBV10-2,TRBJ2-1,-,once
CASSQGPGRGNSEQFF,TGCGCCAGCAGCCAAGGACCGGGAAGGGGGAATAGTGAGCAGTTCTTC,TRBV4-3,TRBJ2-1,-,few
CASSVTLRETQYF,TGTGCCAGCAGTGTTACACTACGGGAGACCCAGTACTTC,TRBV7-3,TRBJ2-5,-,many
CASSSDSGRALYEQYF,TGTGCCAGCAGCTCAGATAGCGGGAGGGCTCTCTACGAGCAGTACTTC,TRBV7-6,TRBJ2-7,TRBD2,few
CSAPKGYGTEAFF,TGCAGTGCACCGAAGGGGTATGGGACTGAAGCTTTCTTT,TRBV20-1,TRBJ1-1,-,many
CASSIRTDNEQFF,TGTGCCAGCAGTATCCGGACAGACAATGAGCAGTTCTTC,TRBV28,TRBJ2-1,-,many
CASRTGAWSQPQHF,TGTGCCAGCAGGACAGGGGCCTGGAGTCAGCCCCAGCATTTT,TRBV6-2/TRBV6-3,TRBJ1-5,TRBD1,few
CSARNVYEQYF,TGCAGTGCTAGAAACGTCTACGAGCAGTACTTC,TRBV20-1,TRBJ2-7,-,many
CSVERGWDEQYF,TGCAGCGTTGAGCGGGGTTGGGACGAGCAGTACTTC,TRBV29-1,TRBJ2-7,-,many
CASSQRGGQDTQYF,TGCGCCAGCAGCCAGAGAGGTGGGCAGGATACGCAGTATTTT,TRBV5-1,TRBJ2-3,-,-
CASSLGGQGREKLFF,TGTGCCAGCAGCTTAGGAGGGCAGGGTCGTGAAAAACTGTTTTTT,TRBV7-9,TRBJ1-4,-,-
CASSYYGEQYF,TGTGCCAGCAGTTACTATGGTGAGCAGTACTTC,TRBV6-5,TRBJ2-7,-,many
CSASFTTGGWWQFF,TGCAGTGCTAGTTTTACGACAGGGGGCTGGTGGCAGTTCTTC,TRBV20-1,TRBJ2-1,TRBD1,many
CATSKRTGGEYNEQFF,TGTGCCACCAGCAAAAGAACGGGAGGGGAATACAATGAGCAGTTCTTC,TRBV15,TRBJ2-1,TRBD2,many
CASSFNRVIYGYTF,TGCGCCAGCAGCTTCAACAGGGTTATCTATGGCTACACCTTC,TRBV5-1,TRBJ1-2,-,many
CSSPRTAWTNEQFF,TGCAGTTCCCCCCGGACCGCTTGGACGAATGAGCAGTTCTTC,TRBV20-1,TRBJ2-1,-,-
CASSPDGGQPTPYGYTF,TGTGCCAGCAGCCCGGACGGCGGGCAGCCAACGCCCTATGGCTACACCTTC,TRBV7-9,TRBJ1-2,-,many
CASSLWTGSNEKLFF,TGTGCCAGCAGCCTTTGGACAGGAAGTAATGAAAAACTGTTTTTT,TRBV7-2,TRBJ1-4,TRBD1,-
CSVAEGSTDTQYF,TGCAGCGTCGCGGAGGGGAGCACAGATACGCAGTATTTT,TRBV29-1,TRBJ2-3,-,many
CASSPQGEGETQYF,TGTGCCAGCAGCCCCCAGGGTGAGGGGGAGACCCAGTACTTC,TRBV7-3,TRBJ2-5,-,few
CASSEGESGELFF,TGTGCCAGCAGTGAAGGGGAGAGCGGGGAGCTGTTTTTT,TRBV6-4,TRBJ2-2,-,-
CSAGQDEQFF,TGCAGTGCTGGGCAGGATGAGCAGTTCTTC,TRBV20-1,TRBJ2-1,-,many
CASSYPGTSGPGVFF,TGTGCCAGCAGCTATCCCGGGACTAGCGGGCCGGGAGTTTTCTTC,TRBV7-9,TRBJ2-1,TRBD2,-
CASSLRPRGRREQYF,TGTGCCAGCAGCTTGCGTCCCAGGGGGAGGCGCGAGCAGTACTTC,TRBV5-6,TRBJ2-7,-,many
CASSPLDTSTDTQYF,TGTGCCAGCAGCCCACTGGACACTAGCACAGATACGCAGTATTTT,TRBV7-2,TRBJ2-3,-,many
CASSLRPDGTGELFF,TGCGCCAGCAGCTTGAGACCGGACGGTACCGGGGAGCTGTTTTTT,TRBV5-1,TRBJ2-2,-,many